These 20 T cell receptor beta chains share one sample of origin, sequenced in a study of cytomegalovirus exposure and HLA in healthy donors. A multiplex PCR was run with 60 Vbeta primers and 13 Jbeta primers. The assay was immunoSEQ multiplex PCR, and TCRdb's table has in-frame clones only and misses some. The sample holds around 170,000 clones, almost 85% seen once. Sequencing was done on a sample of PBMCs. Source of these receptors: a boy between 2 and 15 years old in good health and CMV-seronegative.

The V and J genes are TRBV15 and TRBJ1-5; a possible D gene is TRBD1 (5 bases). The CDR3 loop spans 14 amino acids. Trimming cost V 0 bases and J 16 bases, with 19 bases left between them. Germline V gene sequence: CDR1 LNHNV, CDR2 YYDKDF (reference sequence). The DNA of the CDR3 is TGTGCCACCAGCAGAGAAGGGCAGGGCGCAATTTATCATTTT. This gives the protein CATSREGQGAIYHF.

The CDR3, as DNA: TGTGCCAGCAGGACAGGGGTTTGGGGCACAGATACGCAGTATTTT. Protein product: CASRTGVWGTDTQYF. The V gene is TRBV6-5, the J gene TRBJ2-3, with 8 bases identical to TRBD1. V dropped 6 bases and J dropped 1; count of bases not matched to a gene: 6. The CDR3 covers 15 residues. CDR1 and CDR2 from the germline V gene are MNHEY and SVGAGI.

This rearrangement joins TRBV4-1 to TRBJ2-4; 9 positions agree with TRBD1. This CDR3 region has 16 residues. Trimming removed 6 bases from V and 8 bases from J; junction bases left unmatched: 14. Germline V gene sequence: CDR1 MGHRA, CDR2 YSYEKL. The CDR3 nucleotides are TGCGCCAGCAGACCGGTGACCGGGACAGGGAGGGACATTCAGTACTTC. Residues: CASRPVTGTGRDIQYF.

The V gene is TRBV29-1, the J gene TRBJ2-3; 11 bases agree with TRBD2. The CDR3 sequence is 14 residues long. CDR1 SQVTM and CDR2 ANQGSEA come from the germline V gene. Trimming at V came to 5 bases and at J to 2 bases, leaving 3 bases not matched to a gene. The DNA of the CDR3 is TGCAGCGTTCCGACTAGCGGGGACACAGATACGCAGTATTTT. It is translated as CSVPTSGDTDTQYF.

V gene TRBV4-1 combines with J gene TRBJ1-5; TRBD1 is a possible D gene (5 bases). This CDR3 is 16 amino acids long. Trimming removed 2 bases at V and 7 bases at J, with 18 bases between. Germline CDR1 is MGHRA and CDR2 is YSYEKL. The CDR3 DNA is TGCGCCAGCAGCCAAACCGAAGTGGCAGGGAACCAGCCCCAGCATTTT. Translation: CASSQTEVAGNQPQHF.

The chain has TRBV29-1 and TRBJ1-2; D possibly corresponds to TRBD1 (6 bases). V lost 4 bases and J 6 bases, leaving 9 bases between the germline ends. The CDR3 runs 11 residues. Germline-derived CDR1 and CDR2 are SQVTM and ANQGSEA. CDR3 residues: CSVGGQHGYTF. The CDR3 DNA reads as TGCAGCGTTGGAGGACAGCATGGCTACACCTTC.

This clone was found a few times. The chain employs TRBV9 and TRBJ2-4, with a possible D match to TRBD2 (6 bases). This CDR3 is 13 amino acids long. Per germline, CDR1 SGDLS and CDR2 YYNGEE. V was clipped by 4 bases and J by 8 bases, with 13 bases between them. The CDR3 protein is CASSQGGIDIQYF. The CDR3, as DNA: TGTGCCAGCAGCCAAGGCGGGATTGACATTCAGTACTTC.

This clone was observed a handful of times. The chain recombines TRBV6-6 with TRBJ1-5; 11 bases line up with TRBD1. The CDR3 is 16 amino acids. Germline V lookup: CDR1 MNHNY, CDR2 SVGAGI (reference sequence). The junction had 3 bases not matched to a gene; V was cut back by 0 bases and J by 5 bases. CDR3 loop: CASSYSRDRGDQPQHF. CDR3 DNA: TGTGCCAGCAGTTACTCGAGGGACAGGGGGGATCAGCCCCAGCATTTT.

J is TRBJ2-1 and V is TRBV2; 7 bases agree with TRBD1. This CDR3 has 15 residues. Trimming removed 1 base from V and 4 bases from J; junction bases left unmatched: 4. Germline CDR1 reads SNHLY; CDR2 reads FYNNEI. This chain's CDR3 is CASSEGTGPYNEQFF. The CDR3 DNA is TGTGCCAGCAGTGAAGGGACAGGACCTTACAATGAGCAGTTCTTC.

The V call is TRBV2, the J call TRBJ2-5; weak D call: TRBD1 (6 bases). The ends were cut back, 6 bases at V and 3 bases at J, with 11 bases in the middle. The CDR3 is made up of 13 amino acids. Germline CDR1 and CDR2: SNHLY and FYNNEI. The CDR3: CASRGDTKETQYF. Written as DNA, the CDR3 is TGTGCCAGCAGAGGGGACACGAAAGAGACCCAGTACTTC.

V usage is TRBV6-4 and J usage is TRBJ2-7, with 11 bases that match TRBD2. J lost 4 bases, V lost 0 bases, and 8 bases had no gene match. This CDR3 has 17 amino acids. The germline CDR1 and CDR2 sequences are MRHNA and SNTAGT. This CDR3 is CASSDSNLAGGYYEQYF. CDR3 DNA: TGTGCCAGCAGTGACTCGAATCTAGCGGGAGGCTATTACGAGCAGTACTTC.

V is TRBV19 and J is TRBJ1-2; D uncertain. The CDR3 has 17 amino acids. V dropped 2 bases and J dropped 3 bases, with 19 bases sitting between them. In germline, CDR1 is LNHDA, CDR2 SQIVND (reference sequence). This CDR3 reads CASSIMGPGRSDYGYTF. CDR3 nucleotides: TGTGCCAGTAGTATAATGGGCCCGGGGAGATCGGACTATGGCTACACCTTC. The entire variable domain, with the rest obtained from reference TRBV19 and TRBJ1-2, is as follows: DGGITQSPKYLFRKEGQNVTLSCEQNLNHDAMYWYRQDPGQGLRLIYYSQIVNDFQKGDIAEGYSVSREKKESFPLTVTSAQKNPTAFYLCASSIMGPGRSDYGYTFGSGTRLTVV.

The chain recombines TRBV5-1 with TRBJ1-1, with a weak D call TRBD1 (6 bases). V gave up 3 bases and J gave up 5 bases, with 11 bases separating them. CDR3 length equals 13 residues. CDR1 SGHRS and CDR2 YFSETQ come from the germline V gene. Here the CDR3 DNA reads TGCGCCAGCAGCTCACAGGGAGTTACTGAAGCTTTCTTT. This codes for CASSSQGVTEAFF.

As regards this clone: This specimen includes other DNA sequences encoding the same CDR3. The V call is TRBV29-1, the J call TRBJ1-1; 9 bases are shared with TRBD1. With V trimmed by 1 base and J by 5 bases, 5 bases remained unmatched. The CDR3 contains 14 residues. Germline V gene sequence: CDR1 SQVTM, CDR2 ANQGSEA. The CDR3, as DNA: TGCAGCGTTGAAGGGACAGGGGCGGGGACTGAAGCTTTCTTT. Translating it yields CSVEGTGAGTEAFF.

This chain joins TRBV9 and TRBJ1-1, with TRBD1 matching 9 bases. The CDR3 extends over 16 amino acids. Germline loops: CDR1 SGDLS, CDR2 YYNGEE. Trimming cost V 3 bases and J 0 bases; bases outside gene matches: 6. The CDR3 DNA follows: TGTGCCAGCAGCGCCAGGGACAGGGACATGAACACTGAAGCTTTCTTT. It encodes CASSARDRDMNTEAFF.

The chain is built from TRBV10-1 and TRBJ2-1; weak D call: TRBD2 (6 bases). The V gene lost 5 bases and the J gene lost 0 bases, with 20 bases spanning the gap. There are 18 residues in the CDR3. Germline-derived CDR1 and CDR2 are WNHNN and SYGVQD (reference sequence). As DNA, the CDR3 is TGCGCCAGCAGTCACGAGTTCCTAGCGTTCAGCTCCTACAATGAGCAGTTCTTC. It is translated as CASSHEFLAFSSYNEQFF.

V usage is TRBV6-5 and J usage is TRBJ1-2, with D possibly matching TRBD1 (6 bases). Between the trimmed V and J ends, which lost 4 bases and 5 bases, there was a span of 11 bases. Germline V gives CDR1 MNHEY, CDR2 SVGAGI. The CDR3 is 13 residues long. CDR3 region: CASSSGQRYGYTF. CDR3 nucleotides: TGTGCCAGCAGTTCCGGACAGAGATATGGCTACACCTTC.

This chain links TRBV19 with TRBJ2-3, with TRBD1 matching 11 bases. This CDR3 is built from 15 residues. CDR1 LNHDA and CDR2 SQIVND come from the germline V gene (reference sequence). J lost 6 bases, V lost 4 bases, and 6 bases had no gene match. The CDR3 bases are TGTGCCAGTAGTAAAGGACAGGGGGCTTTGGATACGCAGTATTTT. Encoded protein: CASSKGQGALDTQYF.

The chain is built from TRBV10-3 and TRBJ2-7; D possibly corresponds to TRBD1 (6 bases). Trimming took 7 bases from V and 3 from J, leaving 16 bases between them. The CDR3 is made up of 14 amino acids. Germline CDR1 ENHRY, CDR2 SYGVKD. Here the CDR3 reads CAINTGGDHYEQYF. As DNA, the CDR3 is TGTGCCATCAATACTGGGGGCGACCACTACGAGCAGTACTTC.

The chain is built from TRBV7-2 and TRBJ2-1, with 11 bases lining up with TRBD2. The CDR3 is 18 residues long. Per germline, CDR1 SGHTA and CDR2 FQGNSA. The junction had 6 bases not matched to a gene; V was cut back by 0 bases and J by 2 bases. The CDR3 loop reads CASSLASSGRLTYNEQFF. As DNA, the CDR3 is TGTGCCAGCAGCTTAGCTTCTAGCGGGAGGCTGACCTACAATGAGCAGTTCTTC.